The TCR beta chain under discussion was sequenced for a study of identical twins. In this sample, this clonotype turned up a few times. Each CDR3 protein gets one entry after TCRdb re-called the 5' RACE reads with MiXCR. The sample lists hundreds of thousands of distinct CDR3 sequences, 18% occurring once. These data were likewise used in another study, on T cells expressing NK-cell markers. From that study: Sorting in several experiments was restricted by an anti-gamma-delta TCR antibody to alpha-beta TCR T cells. The CD3+CD56-NKG2C+ fraction was also led by these clonotypes in several donors.

The sequence was collected from a woman between 18 and 29 years old in good health. The sample taken for sequencing was PBMCs.

Here the CDR3 reads CASSLEGLAGGHEQYF. The CDR3 DNA sequence: TGTGCCAGCAGCTTAGAGGGACTAGCGGGAGGTCACGAGCAGTACTTC. The chain couples TRBV7-6 to TRBJ2-7; 15 bases are a match to TRBD2. The CDR3 is made up of 16 amino acids. Germline V CDR1 and CDR2: SGHVS, FNYEAQ. Trimming took 1 base from V and 5 from J; bases not matched to a gene: 3.